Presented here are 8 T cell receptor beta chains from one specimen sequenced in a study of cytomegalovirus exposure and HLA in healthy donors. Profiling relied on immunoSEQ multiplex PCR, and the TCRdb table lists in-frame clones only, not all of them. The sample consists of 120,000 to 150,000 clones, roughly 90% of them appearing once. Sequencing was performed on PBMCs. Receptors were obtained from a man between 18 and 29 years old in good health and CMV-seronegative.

CDR3 DNA sequence: TGCGCCAGCAGCCCAGAGGCAGGGCGCTATGGCTACACCTTC. This codes for CASSPEAGRYGYTF. The chain has TRBV5-1 and TRBJ1-2; D is perhaps TRBD1 (5 bases). The CDR3 contains 14 residues. V was trimmed by 4 bases and J by 4 bases, leaving 14 bases between them. CDR1 SGHRS and CDR2 YFSETQ come from the germline V gene.

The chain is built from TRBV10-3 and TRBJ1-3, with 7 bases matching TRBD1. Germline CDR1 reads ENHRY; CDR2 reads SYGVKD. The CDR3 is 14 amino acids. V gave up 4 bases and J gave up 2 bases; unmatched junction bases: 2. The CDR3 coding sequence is TGTGCCATCAGTGGACAGGGCCCTGGAAACACCATATATTTT. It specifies CAISGQGPGNTIYF.

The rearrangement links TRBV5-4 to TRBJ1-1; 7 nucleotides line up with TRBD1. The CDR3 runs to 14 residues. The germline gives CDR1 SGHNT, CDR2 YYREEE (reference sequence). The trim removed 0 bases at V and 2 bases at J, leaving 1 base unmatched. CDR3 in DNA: TGTGCCAGCAGCTTGGAGGGGGCTAACACTGAAGCTTTCTTT. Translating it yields CASSLEGANTEAFF.

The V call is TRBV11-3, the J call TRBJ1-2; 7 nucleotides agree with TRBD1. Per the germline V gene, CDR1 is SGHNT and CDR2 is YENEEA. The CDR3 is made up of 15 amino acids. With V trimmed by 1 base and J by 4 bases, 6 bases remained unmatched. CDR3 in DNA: TGTGCCAGCAGCTTAGGGGCGACAGGGTTCTATGGCTACACCTTC. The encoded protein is CASSLGATGFYGYTF.

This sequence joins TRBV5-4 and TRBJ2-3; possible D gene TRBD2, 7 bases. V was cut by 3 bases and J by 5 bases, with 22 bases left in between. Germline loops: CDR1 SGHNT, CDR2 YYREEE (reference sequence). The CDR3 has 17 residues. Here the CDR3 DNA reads TGTGCCAGCAGCTGGAAACTCGGGGGGCCCTCGGAAGATACGCAGTATTTT. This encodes CASSWKLGGPSEDTQYF. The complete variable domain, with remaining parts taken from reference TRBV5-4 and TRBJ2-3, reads ETGVTQSPTHLIKTRGQQVTLRCSSQSGHNTVSWYQQALGQGPQFIFQYYREEENGRGNFPPRFSGLQFPNYSSELNVNALELDDSALYLCASSWKLGGPSEDTQYFGPGTRLTVL.

The CDR3: CASSRGETQYF. CDR3 bases: TGCGCCAGCAGCCGCGGTGAGACCCAGTACTTC. V gene TRBV5-1 combines with J gene TRBJ2-5; D is unclear. The germline gives CDR1 SGHRS, CDR2 YFSETQ. V lost 4 bases and J lost 5, with 6 bases in between. The CDR3 extends over 11 amino acids.

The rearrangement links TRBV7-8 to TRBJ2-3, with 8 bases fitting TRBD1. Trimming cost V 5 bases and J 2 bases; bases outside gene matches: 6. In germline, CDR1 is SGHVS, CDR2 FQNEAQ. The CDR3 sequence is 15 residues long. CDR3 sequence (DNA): TGTGCCAGCAGCCCCAGACAGGGGAACACAGATACGCAGTATTTT. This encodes CASSPRQGNTDTQYF.

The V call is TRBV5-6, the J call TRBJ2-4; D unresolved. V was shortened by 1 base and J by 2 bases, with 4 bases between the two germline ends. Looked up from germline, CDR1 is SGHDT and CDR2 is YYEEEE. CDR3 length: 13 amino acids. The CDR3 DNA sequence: TGTGCCAGCAGCTTGTTTACCAAAAACATTCAGTACTTC. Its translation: CASSLFTKNIQYF. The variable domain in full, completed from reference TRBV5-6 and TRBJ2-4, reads DAGVTQSPTHLIKTRGQQVTLRCSPKSGHDTVSWYQQALGQGPQFIFQYYEEEERQRGNFPDRFSGHQFPNYSSELNVNALLLGDSALYLCASSLFTKNIQYFGAGTRLSVL.